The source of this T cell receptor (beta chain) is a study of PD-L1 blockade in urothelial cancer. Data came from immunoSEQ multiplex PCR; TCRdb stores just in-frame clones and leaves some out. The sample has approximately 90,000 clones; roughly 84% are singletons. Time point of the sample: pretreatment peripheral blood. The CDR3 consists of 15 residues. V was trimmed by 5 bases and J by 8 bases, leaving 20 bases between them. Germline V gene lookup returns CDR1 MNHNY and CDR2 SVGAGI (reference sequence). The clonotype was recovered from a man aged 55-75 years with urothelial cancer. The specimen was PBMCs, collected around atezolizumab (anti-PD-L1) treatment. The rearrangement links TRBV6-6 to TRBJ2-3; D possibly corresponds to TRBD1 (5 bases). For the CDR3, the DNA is TGTGCCAGCAGTCAAGGCGCAGGGAAGAAGGTTACGCAGTATTTT. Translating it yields CASSQGAGKKVTQYF.